Shown below are 16 T cell receptor beta chains from a single sample sequenced in a study of blood T cell repertoires in COVID-19. Profiled with immunoSEQ multiplex PCR; TCRdb holds only in-frame clones, not every one. The sample shows about 320,000 clones, roughly nine tenths of them seen only once. Sequenced: PBMCs or T cells enriched from blood (not recorded which). Receptors originate from a man in his 60s who had recovered from COVID-19.

This clone occurred a few times. This chain uses TRBV5-4 with TRBJ2-5; D is possibly TRBD1 (6 bases). The CDR3 extends over 16 amino acids. V was trimmed by 0 bases and J by 5 bases, leaving 17 bases between them. Germline assignment: CDR1 SGHNT and CDR2 YYREEE (reference sequence). The CDR3 DNA is TGTGCCAGCAGCTTGGAGCAGGGGATGGTTATGGAGACCCAGTACTTC. Its translation: CASSLEQGMVMETQYF.

In this sample, this clone turned up once. This chain connects TRBV18 to TRBJ1-2, with 12 bases that match TRBD1. This CDR3 contains 16 residues. Germline V CDR1 and CDR2: KGHSH, LQKENI. V was pared by 3 bases and J by 6 bases, with 8 bases of the junction left unmatched. CDR3 DNA: TGTGCCAGCTCACCCTCCGGGACAGGGGGCCTGGATGGCTACACCTTC. This translates into CASSPSGTGGLDGYTF.

The gene calls are TRBV9 and TRBJ1-1; D unresolved. Trimming took 7 bases from V and 1 from J, leaving 11 bases between them. Germline V lookup: CDR1 SGDLS, CDR2 YYNGEE. The CDR3 runs 13 residues. The CDR3: CASGESQNTEAFF. As DNA, the CDR3 is TGTGCCAGCGGAGAATCCCAGAACACTGAAGCTTTCTTT.

The J gene is TRBJ1-1, the V gene TRBV30, with D perhaps TRBD1 (5 bases). V was trimmed by 0 bases and J by 1 base, leaving 9 bases between them. The CDR3 is 14 residues long. Germline V CDR1 and CDR2: GTSNPN, SVGIG (reference sequence). Here the CDR3 reads CAWSVLGGNTEAFF. CDR3 bases: TGTGCCTGGAGTGTCCTCGGGGGGAACACTGAAGCTTTCTTT.

This chain links TRBV27 with TRBJ2-6, with D possibly being TRBD2 (5 bases). From germline, CDR1 is MNHEY and CDR2 SMNVEV (reference sequence). V lost 5 bases and J lost 0, with 11 bases in between. The CDR3 runs to 16 residues. The CDR3 nucleotides are TGTGCCAGCAGTCTAGGACTGACCTCTGGGGCCAACGTCCTGACTTTC. Translated, it gives CASSLGLTSGANVLTF.

The gene calls are TRBV10-3 and TRBJ2-7; 8 nucleotides align to TRBD2. V dropped 7 bases and J dropped 0; count of bases not matched to a gene: 5. This CDR3 is 14 amino acids long. The V gene's germline CDR1 is ENHRY and CDR2 SYGVKD. CDR3 protein: CAINGGTSSYEQYF. DNA of the CDR3: TGTGCCATCAATGGGGGGACTAGCTCCTACGAGCAGTACTTC.

The chain combines TRBV6-5 with TRBJ1-1; D gene ambiguous. Germline V lookup: CDR1 MNHEY, CDR2 SVGAGI. V shed 2 bases and J shed 0 bases, with 10 bases lying between them. The CDR3 spans 15 residues. The CDR3 nucleotides are TGTGCCAGCAGTTACCTCGGGAAAATGAACACTGAAGCTTTCTTT. As protein: CASSYLGKMNTEAFF.

CDR3 protein: CASSLTGMAYGYTF. The CDR3 nucleotides read TGTGCCAGCAGTTTAACAGGCATGGCCTATGGCTACACCTTC. This chain connects TRBV6-5 to TRBJ1-2, with a possible D match to TRBD1 (5 bases). Germline V gene lookup returns CDR1 MNHEY and CDR2 SVGAGI. Between the trimmed V and J ends, which lost 4 bases and 4 bases, there was a span of 13 bases. This CDR3 comprises 14 residues.

The rearrangement uses TRBV4-1 and TRBJ2-7, with TRBD2 as a possible D gene (5 bases). The CDR3 runs 14 residues. Germline CDR1 reads MGHRA; CDR2 reads YSYEKL. V lost 6 bases and J lost 3, with 15 bases in between. The CDR3 DNA reads TGCGCCAGCAGTCGTCCGGGGAACCTCTACGAGCAGTACTTC. Translating gives CASSRPGNLYEQYF.

The V call is TRBV9, the J call TRBJ2-3, with TRBD2 matching over 7 bases. With 4 bases clipped from V and 2 bases from J, the junction kept 13 bases outside the gene matches. There are 17 residues in the CDR3. Germline assignment: CDR1 SGDLS and CDR2 YYNGEE. The DNA for the CDR3 is TGTGCCAGCAGCAGTAACTCCGGGGGGTACTACACAGATACGCAGTATTTT. This encodes CASSSNSGGYYTDTQYF.

V gene TRBV7-2 combines with J gene TRBJ1-1; 9 positions agree with TRBD1. Germline V gene sequence: CDR1 SGHTA, CDR2 FQGNSA. The CDR3 is 13 residues long. V lost 10 bases, J lost 5 bases, and 8 bases stayed unmatched. CDR3 DNA sequence: TGTGCCAACAACAGGGGGCTCGGGACTGAAGCTTTCTTT. It is translated as CANNRGLGTEAFF. Based on the CDR3 plus reference TRBV7-2 and TRBJ1-1, the full variable domain is GAGVSQSPSNKVTEKGKDVELRCDPISGHTALYWYRQSLGQGLEFLIYFQGNSAPDKSGLPSDRFSAERTGGSVSTLTIQRTQQEDSAVYLCANNRGLGTEAFFGQGTRLTVV.

The V and J genes are TRBV24-1 and TRBJ2-1; the D gene is possibly TRBD1 (6 bases). CDR3 length equals 14 residues. With 4 bases removed from V and 5 bases from J, the gap between germline ends came to 11 bases. The germline V gene has CDR1 KGHDR and CDR2 SFDVKD. CDR3 bases: TGTGCCACCAGTGACCTTGGACAGAACAATGAGCAGTTCTTC. Translated: CATSDLGQNNEQFF.

The V call is TRBV18, the J call TRBJ1-1, with 8 bases identical to TRBD1. Unmatched junction bases numbered 2, after V lost 4 bases and J lost 4 bases. Germline CDR1 KGHSH, CDR2 LQKENI. The CDR3 totals 13 residues. CDR3 nucleotides: TGTGCCAGCTCACAAGGACAGGGCACTGAAGCTTTCTTT. Translating it yields CASSQGQGTEAFF.

The chain carries TRBV5-6 and TRBJ2-4, with D possibly being TRBD2 (6 bases). Trimming took 6 bases from V and 3 from J, leaving 28 bases between them. Germline assignment: CDR1 SGHDT and CDR2 YYEEEE. The CDR3 covers 19 residues. CDR3 protein: CASIARGVGSWGDKNIQYF. CDR3 DNA: TGTGCCAGCATCGCACGGGGAGTGGGCTCGTGGGGGGACAAAAACATTCAGTACTTC.

The rearrangement links TRBV11-2 to TRBJ2-7; 9 positions agree with TRBD1. CDR1 is SGHAT and CDR2 is FQNNGV in the germline V gene. This CDR3 has 15 amino acids. With 5 bases clipped from V and 0 bases from J, the junction kept 5 bases outside the gene matches. CDR3 sequence: CASSRRDRASYEQYF. The CDR3 DNA is TGTGCCAGCAGCCGCCGGGACAGGGCCTCCTACGAGCAGTACTTC. Full variable domain (outside the CDR3, taken from reference TRBV11-2 and TRBJ2-7): EAGVAQSPRYKIIEKRQSVAFWCNPISGHATLYWYQQILGQGPKLLIQFQNNGVVDDSQLPKDRFSAERLKGVDSTLKIQPAKLEDSAVYLCASSRRDRASYEQYFGPGTRLTVT.

This sequence joins TRBV18 and TRBJ2-2; TRBD2 is a possible D gene (5 bases). The V and J ends lost 3 bases and 0 bases respectively, with 11 bases between them. Germline V gene data show CDR1 as KGHSH and CDR2 as LQKENI. The CDR3 runs to 16 residues. The CDR3 loop is CASSPPRGTNTGELFF. In DNA, the CDR3 is TGTGCCAGCTCACCCCCCCGGGGAACGAACACCGGGGAGCTGTTTTTT.